The 32 T cell receptor beta chains given below trace back to one sample, sequenced in a study of IL-17A CD8 T cells in psoriatic arthritis synovium. IL-17A and IFNgamma secretion assays labeled CD3+ T cells stimulated around 1.6 hours with PMA and ionomycin. Synovial fluid was aspirated from actively inflamed joints of psoriatic arthritis patients. Here immunoSEQ multiplex PCR was the method, and the copy in TCRdb shows in-frame clones only, minus some. Of 1,400 or so clones detected, less than 75% appear once; the ten largest clones hold approximately 14%. Sequenced: IL-17A+ (IFN-gamma+/-) memory CD8+ T cells from synovial fluid. The subset was: IL-17A+IFNgamma+/- memory CD8+ (Tc17) cells. These receptors were taken from a human donor with psoriatic arthritis.

Remarks on this clone: No conserved phenylalanine or tryptophan ends this CDR3, so it is likely a read error. This sequence joins TRBV7-9 and TRBJ1-1; no firm D call. The CDR3 is 14 residues long. Between the trimmed V and J ends, which lost 7 bases and 5 bases, there was a span of 17 bases. CDR1 is SEHNR and CDR2 is FQNEAQ in the germline V gene (reference sequence). In nucleotides, the CDR3 is TGTGCCAGCACCCCACCGGGAGGGAAGACTGAAGCTTTCCTT. Amino acids: CASTPPGGKTEAFL.

This clone was detected only a few times. The V and J genes are TRBV5-1 and TRBJ2-1, with TRBD1 identical over 7 bases. Losses at the gene ends were 0 bases for V and 0 bases for J; bases not matched to a gene: 0. The germline CDR1 and CDR2 sequences are SGHRS and YFSETQ. The CDR3 covers 15 residues. CDR3 bases: TGCGCCAGCAGCTTGGGGGACAGCTCCTACAATGAGCAGTTCTTC. This codes for CASSLGDSSYNEQFF.

This clone is labeled as large. The chain has TRBV19 and TRBJ1-2; D may be TRBD1 (5 bases). The CDR3 totals 14 residues. Trimming shortened V by 7 bases and J by 9 bases, and 21 bases separated the two germline ends. CDR1 and CDR2 (germline): LNHDA, SQIVND (reference sequence). CDR3 sequence reads: CASMGGRRSESYTF. The CDR3 DNA reads TGTGCCAGTATGGGGGGACGGAGGAGTGAGAGCTACACCTTC.

The rearrangement uses TRBV2 and TRBJ1-1; D possibly corresponds to TRBD1 (5 bases). The CDR3 is 13 amino acids. V lost 10 bases and J 7 bases, leaving 19 bases between the germline ends. From germline, CDR1 is SNHLY and CDR2 FYNNEI. The CDR3 sequence: CATWSGQRGEAFF. In DNA, the CDR3 is TGTGCCACTTGGTCGGGGCAACGGGGTGAAGCTTTCTTT.

The chain uses TRBV5-1 and TRBJ2-5; D unresolved. V was cut by 3 bases and J by 0 bases, with 15 bases left in between. Germline V gives CDR1 SGHRS, CDR2 YFSETQ. CDR3 length equals 16 residues. The CDR3 coding sequence is TGCGCCAGCAGCTCGCCAACTTACGGTTACCAAGAGACCCAGTACTTC. It translates to CASSSPTYGYQETQYF.

The chain has TRBV5-1 and TRBJ2-5; 11 nucleotides match TRBD2. The CDR3 is made up of 17 amino acids. Trimming removed 0 bases from V and 0 bases from J; junction bases left unmatched: 4. CDR1 and CDR2 (germline): SGHRS, YFSETQ. The CDR3 sequence is CASSLGPSGGYQETQYF. In DNA, the CDR3 is TGCGCCAGCAGCTTGGGTCCTAGCGGGGGGTACCAAGAGACCCAGTACTTC.

This clone showed up just a few times. The chain uses TRBV2 and TRBJ1-2; TRBD1 is a possible D gene (5 bases). Germline V lookup: CDR1 SNHLY, CDR2 FYNNEI. The CDR3 extends over 14 amino acids. V was cut by 1 base and J by 4 bases, with 10 bases left in between. The CDR3 nucleotides are TGTGCCAGCAGTGAAGGGGGGGGTGGCTATGGCTACACCTTC. Protein product: CASSEGGGGYGYTF.

V and J are TRBV29-1 and TRBJ2-3; D unresolved. The V gene lost 6 bases and the J gene lost 4 bases, with 20 bases spanning the gap. The length of the CDR3 is 15 residues. CDR1 and CDR2 from the germline V gene are SQVTM and ANQGSEA. DNA of the CDR3: TGCAGCGTCCTCGGGCCTTCGGAAATTGCAGATACGCAGTATTTT. Its translation: CSVLGPSEIADTQYF.

CDR3 in DNA: TGTGCCAGCAGTGAAATAGGCCGTAGCTCCTACAATGAGCAGTTCTTC. Protein sequence: CASSEIGRSSYNEQFF. The chain is built from TRBV2 and TRBJ2-1; no clear D. The CDR3 runs to 16 residues. V dropped 2 bases and J dropped 0 bases, with 11 bases sitting between them. Germline CDR1 reads SNHLY; CDR2 reads FYNNEI.

The chain uses TRBV7-9 and TRBJ1-3, with a possible D match to TRBD1 (6 bases). Per germline, CDR1 SEHNR and CDR2 FQNEAQ (reference sequence). Trimming removed 5 bases at V and 2 bases at J, with 13 bases between. The length of the CDR3 is 15 residues. The CDR3 coding sequence is TGTGCCAGCAGCCCGACTTCAGGGGCTGGAAACACCATATATTTT. It translates to CASSPTSGAGNTIYF.

This clone was seen only once. The genes are TRBV9 and TRBJ2-2; 10 bases map to TRBD1. CDR1 is SGDLS and CDR2 is YYNGEE in the germline V gene. Trimming at V came to 3 bases and at J to 7 bases, leaving 3 bases not matched to a gene. The CDR3 covers 14 residues. The CDR3: CASSAGTGDGELFF. As DNA, the CDR3 is TGTGCCAGCAGCGCAGGGACAGGGGACGGGGAGCTGTTTTTT.

This clone has only a few counts. The J gene is TRBJ2-7, the V gene TRBV10-2, with a possible D match to TRBD2 (5 bases). CDR3 length: 14 residues. Per the germline V gene, CDR1 is WSHSY and CDR2 is SAAADI. Trimming removed 0 bases at V and 6 bases at J, with 12 bases between. The DNA of the CDR3 is TGCGCCAGCAGTGAGTCGGACCCCCGGGGCGAGCAGTACTTC. Amino acids: CASSESDPRGEQYF.

The genes are TRBV11-3 and TRBJ1-4; 11 nucleotides align to TRBD1. Germline CDR1 is SGHNT and CDR2 is YENEEA. J gave up 4 bases and V 5 bases, and 9 bases lay outside the gene matches. This CDR3 is 17 amino acids long. CDR3 sequence (DNA): TGTGCCAGCAGCCTGAGGACAGGGGGCGCGGTTAATGAAAAACTGTTTTTT. Its protein product is CASSLRTGGAVNEKLFF.

This chain joins TRBV7-9 and TRBJ2-3, with 15 bases aligning to TRBD2. Looked up from germline, CDR1 is SEHNR and CDR2 is FQNEAQ (reference sequence). Germline trimming cut 4 bases from V and 2 bases from J; bases unmatched to any gene: 4. This CDR3 contains 17 residues. The CDR3 sequence: CASSSGTSGGHTDTQYF. The CDR3 coding sequence is TGTGCCAGCAGCTCCGGGACTAGCGGGGGGCACACAGATACGCAGTATTTT.

The rearrangement joins TRBV7-6 to TRBJ2-1, with D hard to call. CDR3 length equals 16 residues. Germline CDR1 is SGHVS and CDR2 is FNYEAQ. V was clipped by 0 bases and J by 6 bases, with 15 bases between them. In DNA, the CDR3 is TGTGCCAGCAGCTTAGCTAGCAATCGGGTACGCAATGAGCAGTTCTTC. Amino acid sequence: CASSLASNRVRNEQFF.

The rearrangement joins TRBV6-4 to TRBJ1-4, with a tentative D call TRBD1 (6 bases). V lost 4 bases to trimming and J lost 0 bases, with 6 bases between them. This CDR3 comprises 14 residues. Looked up from germline, CDR1 is MRHNA and CDR2 is SNTAGT. The CDR3 region is CASSAGATNEKLFF. As DNA, the CDR3 is TGTGCCAGCAGTGCAGGGGCAACTAATGAAAAACTGTTTTTT.

This clone was counted once. V usage is TRBV4-1 and J usage is TRBJ2-5; D is perhaps TRBD2 (5 bases). Near its end, the DNA agrees better with TRBJ2-7, so the J call may be wrong. The V gene's germline CDR1 is MGHRA and CDR2 YSYEKL. This CDR3 region has 13 residues. DNA for the CDR3: TGCGCCAGCAGCCAACGGTCCGGAGGCGAGCAGTACTTC. Protein sequence: CASSQRSGGEQYF.

This clone was seen a handful of times. The J gene is TRBJ2-7, the V gene TRBV30; D is perhaps TRBD1 (6 bases). The length of the CDR3 is 14 residues. CDR1 and CDR2 from the germline V gene are GTSNPN and SVGIG (reference sequence). Between the trimmed V and J ends, which lost 3 bases and 5 bases, there was a span of 17 bases. The DNA for the CDR3 is TGTGCCTGGAGCGCCTCCGGACAGCTGGACGAGCAGTACTTC. Its translation: CAWSASGQLDEQYF.

This clone was counted once. This rearrangement joins TRBV5-4 to TRBJ2-2; 9 bases agree with TRBD1. CDR1 and CDR2 (germline): SGHNT, YYREEE (reference sequence). Trimming removed 4 bases from V and 2 bases from J; junction bases left unmatched: 3. The CDR3 is made up of 15 amino acids. This CDR3 is CASSAGQGNTGELFF. The CDR3 DNA sequence: TGTGCCAGCAGCGCGGGACAGGGAAACACCGGGGAGCTGTTTTTT. The entire variable domain, with the rest obtained from reference TRBV5-4 and TRBJ2-2, is as follows: ETGVTQSPTHLIKTRGQQVTLRCSSQSGHNTVSWYQQALGQGPQFIFQYYREEENGRGNFPPRFSGLQFPNYSSELNVNALELDDSALYLCASSAGQGNTGELFFGEGSRLTVL.

CDR3 in DNA: TGTGCCAGCAGTGAAGAGGCTATTTTCTACAATGAGCAGTTCTTC. This codes for CASSEEAIFYNEQFF. The chain combines TRBV2 with TRBJ2-1; D is unresolved. CDR1 and CDR2 (germline): SNHLY, FYNNEI. Trimming removed 1 base at V and 3 bases at J, with 10 bases between. The CDR3 loop spans 15 amino acids.

CDR3 DNA: TGTGCCATCAGTGAAGGCAGAGGGAGGAACACCGGGGAGCTGTTTTTT. Protein: CAISEGRGRNTGELFF. The chain uses TRBV10-3 and TRBJ2-2; perhaps TRBD2 as D (5 bases). The germline CDR1 and CDR2 sequences are ENHRY and SYGVKD. V gave up 3 bases and J gave up 1 base, with 12 bases separating them. The CDR3 has 16 residues.

V and J are TRBV27 and TRBJ1-5; 9 bases fit TRBD1. Germline V gene lookup returns CDR1 MNHEY and CDR2 SMNVEV (reference sequence). The CDR3 is 14 amino acids. V dropped 6 bases and J dropped 10; count of bases not matched to a gene: 10. The CDR3 DNA is TGTGCCAGCAGGGGACAGGGCCCGAACGAACCCCAGCATTTT. Residues: CASRGQGPNEPQHF.

The chain uses TRBV10-2 and TRBJ2-3; unclear D gene. V dropped 5 bases and J dropped 6 bases, with 15 bases sitting between them. Germline values: CDR1 WSHSY, CDR2 SAAADI. The CDR3 is made up of 14 amino acids. DNA of the CDR3: TGCGCCAGCAGTTTGACTCCCTTCGGGGATACGCAGTATTTT. Translation: CASSLTPFGDTQYF.

This sequence joins TRBV10-2 and TRBJ1-1, with D tentatively TRBD1 (5 bases). The CDR3 consists of 13 residues. Between the trimmed V and J ends, which lost 8 bases and 4 bases, there was a span of 14 bases. Germline assignment: CDR1 WSHSY and CDR2 SAAADI. The CDR3 loop is CASLTALGTEAFF. The CDR3 nucleotides read TGCGCCAGCTTGACAGCATTAGGCACTGAAGCTTTCTTT.

The V call is TRBV28, the J call TRBJ1-5; no definite D call. Germline CDR1 and CDR2: MDHEN and SYDVKM. V shed 3 bases and J shed 4 bases, with 13 bases lying between them. The CDR3 loop spans 15 amino acids. CDR3 DNA sequence: TGTGCCAGCAGTTTTTTGAGGGCTGGGAATCAGCCCCAGCATTTT. Protein: CASSFLRAGNQPQHF.

This chain links TRBV7-2 with TRBJ1-5; D remains ambiguous. Germline CDR1 reads SGHTA; CDR2 reads FQGNSA. This CDR3 has 12 residues. Trimming removed 0 bases from V and 7 bases from J, with 4 bases in between. The CDR3 loop is CASSLALQPQHF. The CDR3 nucleotides are TGTGCCAGCAGCTTAGCTTTGCAGCCCCAGCATTTT.

The rearrangement uses TRBV7-6 and TRBJ1-2; tentatively, D is TRBD1 (6 bases). The V end was cut by 7 bases, the J end by 5 bases, with 14 bases between. This CDR3 is 13 amino acids long. Per germline, CDR1 SGHVS and CDR2 FNYEAQ. Here the CDR3 reads CASTADRQYGYTF. Here the CDR3 DNA reads TGTGCCAGCACCGCCGACAGGCAATATGGCTACACCTTC. The whole variable domain, remainder taken from reference TRBV7-6 and TRBJ1-2, is GAGVSQSPRYKVTKRGQDVALRCDPISGHVSLYWYRQALGQGPEFLTYFNYEAQQDKSGLPNDRFSAERPEGSISTLTIQRTEQRDSAMYRCASTADRQYGYTFGSGTRLTVV.

This chain uses TRBV5-1 with TRBJ1-1; D is perhaps TRBD1 (5 bases). Trimming left V 6 bases short and J 1 base short, with 13 bases between. Looked up from germline, CDR1 is SGHRS and CDR2 is YFSETQ. The CDR3 runs 14 residues. The CDR3 coding sequence is TGCGCCAGCACGTCTTGGGGCAAGAACACTGAAGCTTTCTTT. This gives the protein CASTSWGKNTEAFF. Supplemented by reference TRBV5-1 and TRBJ1-1, the full variable domain reads KAGVTQTPRYLIKTRGQQVTLSCSPISGHRSVSWYQQTPGQGLQFLFEYFSETQRNKGNFPGRFSGRQFSNSRSEMNVSTLELGDSALYLCASTSWGKNTEAFFGQGTRLTVV.

This chain links TRBV5-1 with TRBJ2-5; TRBD1 aligns across 10 bases. Germline V gene lookup returns CDR1 SGHRS and CDR2 YFSETQ. The length of the CDR3 is 14 residues. Trimming took 4 bases from V and 4 from J; bases not matched to a gene: 4. The DNA of the CDR3 is TGCGCCAGCAGCAAAGGACAGGGGGTAGAGACCCAGTACTTC. Translation: CASSKGQGVETQYF. Full variable domain (missing parts from reference TRBV5-1 and TRBJ2-5): KAGVTQTPRYLIKTRGQQVTLSCSPISGHRSVSWYQQTPGQGLQFLFEYFSETQRNKGNFPGRFSGRQFSNSRSEMNVSTLELGDSALYLCASSKGQGVETQYFGPGTRLLVL.

The J gene is TRBJ1-2, the V gene TRBV19; 8 bases line up with TRBD1. V was clipped by 6 bases and J by 2 bases; unmatched bases: 14. The CDR3 consists of 17 residues. CDR1 LNHDA and CDR2 SQIVND come from the germline V gene (reference sequence). The CDR3 region has the DNA TGTGCCAGTAGCAAGCCATGGACGGACAGGGCAAACTATGGCTACACCTTC. This gives the protein CASSKPWTDRANYGYTF.

By share, this clone ranks as large. The rearrangement uses TRBV9 and TRBJ1-5; D is ambiguous. Between the trimmed V and J ends, which lost 0 bases and 0 bases, there was a span of 7 bases. This CDR3 is built from 15 residues. CDR1 is SGDLS and CDR2 is YYNGEE in the germline V gene. CDR3 in amino acids: CASSVGGYSNQPQHF. For the CDR3, the DNA is TGTGCCAGCAGCGTAGGGGGATATAGCAATCAGCCCCAGCATTTT.

The V gene is TRBV21-1, the J gene TRBJ2-2. TRBV21-1 is marked as a pseudogene. This CDR3 is built from 17 residues. The CDR3 is CASSHIRAGGNTGELFF. In nucleotides, the CDR3 is TGTGCCAGCAGCCACATCCGGGCAGGTGGGAACACCGGGGAGCTGTTTTTT.